This T cell receptor (beta chain) was sequenced for a study of blood T cell repertoires in COVID-19. On the study more broadly: COVID-19 samples from acute and convalescent phases originated in the United States, Italy and Spain. PBMCs, B-cell-depleted T cells, or T cells were the source of the cDNA or gDNA that made up the material.

As originally analysed: Estimated nucleated cell counts came from reference gene primer amplification. The data were produced by immunoSEQ multiplex PCR, yet TCRdb's version contains in-frame clones alone and is incomplete. D and trimming were read from the DNA, whereas the V and J calls and clone size are those reported in that table. In the table there are fewer than 350,000 clones, about 76% of which are singletons. CDR3 length: 16 residues. Losses at the gene ends were 2 bases for V and 6 bases for J; bases not matched to a gene: 11. Germline CDR1 SNHLY, CDR2 FYNNEI. This TCR was recovered from a woman in her sixties with active or convalescent COVID-19. This sequence joins TRBV2 and TRBJ2-3; 7 positions agree with TRBD2. The sequencing sample was made of peripheral blood. The CDR3 DNA follows: TGTGCCAGCAGTGAATTGGGCGGGGAGGGGTCCGATACGCAGTATTTT. As protein: CASSELGGEGSDTQYF.